This T cell receptor beta chain was sequenced in a study of cytomegalovirus exposure and HLA in healthy donors (TCRdb year 2017). As for the study more broadly: An earlier analysis of several hundred of the donors reported more than 250 Gb of sequence data and 120 million or so unique TCR beta sequences from 190 million or so T cells. An early release that covered some 640 HLA-typed donors contained approximately 290 gigabases of sequencing data and around 85 million unique TCR sequences. Among the approximately 420 genotyped donors, around 81% belonged to the genetic ancestry cluster associated with self-reported Caucasian donors. The study was designed to test whether signatures of past pathogen exposure could be identified by cataloging public T cell receptors. The T cell repertoires of 666 subjects were profiled by immunosequencing and related to cytomegalovirus serostatus. In addition to the first cohort of roughly 700 subjects, a separate validation cohort of around 110 different subjects was used. To predict cytomegalovirus infection status, the study brought together high-throughput TCR immunosequencing, statistical association of individual TCRs with disease status, and machine learning. To study patterns of TCR occurrence, a later analysis re-analyzed previously published TCR beta repertoires from just over 650 donors and added high-resolution HLA genotyping. In the later analysis, no new phenotypic data were used to find candidate immune exposures; instead, reliance was placed on TCR beta sequences and their occurrence across donors. In an earlier analysis of over 550 of the donors, high-throughput TCR beta sequencing was used to judge whether each TCR beta V gene segment behaved as functional or pseudogenic. Donor age, sex, ethnicity and CMV serostatus were compiled together with the repertoire data. In a later genetic analysis, genome-wide SNP genotypes for about 65% of the roughly 700 donors were used, and that subset was treated as a discovery cohort. Every repertoire in the discovery cohort had been generated on one and the same sequencing platform. Both class I and class II loci were covered by HLA typing, at four-digit resolution. The number of donors typed differed by locus, with roughly 629-640 for A, B, C, DRB1 and DQB1, around 520 for DQA1, nearly 610 for DPA1, and some 450 for DPB1. Several DR-DQ haplotypes were handled as single units for association and clustering because linkage in the cohort was strong. On average, around 200,000 unique TCR beta nucleotide sequences were sequenced per donor among several hundred genotyped donors of the cohort, with roughly 20% of those sequences being non-productive.

The CDR3, from cysteine to phenylalanine, totals 16 residues. Just the 48-base CDR3 DNA is kept, in frame starting at base 1. Via the germline V gene, CDR1 is SNHLY and CDR2 FYNNEI. A word on this clone: The antigen this receptor binds is unknown. A junction end diverges from the germline sequence, so it may reflect a read error.

The protocol used for the library was the immunoSEQ multiplex PCR assay. The multiplex PCR relied on a mix of 60 forward primers for TCR Vbeta segments and 13 reverse primers for TCR Jbeta segments. The CDR3 region of rearranged TCR beta genes was amplified from genomic DNA with a multiplex PCR assay. The Illumina HiSeq System was used to sequence the amplified TCR beta libraries as 87-base-pair reads. As for how the authors treated the data: A later analysis tallied tens of millions of unique TCR beta chains across the 650 to 750 repertoires, and around 10 million of those chains were shared by two or more donors. A nearest-neighbor algorithm error-corrected the raw reads and collapsed the reads into unique sequences, merging closely related sequences to remove PCR and sequencing errors. To assign V, D and J gene segments, CDR3 sequences were aligned to IMGT reference sequences. Each retained sequence needed at least a six-nucleotide match to both a V gene segment and a J gene segment. A rearrangement was called productive if the CDR3 had no stop codons and remained in frame with V and J, and every other rearrangement was called non-productive. Following IMGT convention, CDR3 was defined as the stretch from the second conserved V-encoded cysteine up to the conserved J-encoded phenylalanine. The earlier analysis of 500 to 650 of the donors excluded any sequence lacking an unambiguous match to a single V gene segment. In an earlier analysis of about 590 of the donors, a V segment was called functional when productive rearrangements were above 56.7%, and segregating when the standard deviation between donors exceeded 5%. A statistical classification framework was built to diagnose cytomegalovirus status from the catalog of TCR beta chain sequences. In a later analysis, TCR nucleotide sequences were compared against IMGT/GENE-DB human TR gene sequences so that V and J genes could be assigned. A later analysis assigned CDR3 sequences and most-parsimonious VDJ recombination scenarios with the TCRdist pipeline. In a later analysis, each TCR beta chain was defined by its CDR3 amino acid sequence together with its V-gene family, and reads without a unique V-gene family were excluded. A later analysis removed 600 or so highly shared, low-generation-probability nucleotide sequences to deal with suspected cross-contamination and a sequencing artifact. For each public chain, a later analysis derived a clonal expansion index from normalized ranks of inferred template counts within each repertoire. In a later analysis, generation probabilities were computed with a VDJ recombination model fitted to out-of-frame rearrangements, and the resulting probabilities were checked against IGoR. In a later analysis, TCR-TCR, TCR-HLA and TCR-CMV co-occurrence was scored with hypergeometric tests, and a repertoire-size bias correction was applied to TCR pairs. False discovery rates were estimated in a later analysis by permuting HLA or CMV assignments 20 times. In a later analysis, co-occurring TCRs were grouped using DBSCAN, with TCRdist sequence similarity added in when clustering inside HLA-allele-positive subsets. For co-occurrence clustering, repertoires with fewer than 30,000 or more than 120,000 public chains were excluded, along with roughly 5 repertoires with anomalous nucleotide sharing. The immuneACCESS repertoire file appears here via TCRdb, limited to in-frame rearrangements. These files lack a portion of the clones; in checked studies, under half of the deficit traces to unresolved V genes, and the cause of the others is not known. The V and J calls and clone size come from that table; D and trimming were worked out from the DNA. The sample table records about 130,000 clones; about 76% of these occur just once. The ten largest account for about 0.71% of the sample.

In total, roughly 710 healthy bone marrow donors made up the cohort. At the time of sampling, every cohort member was nominally healthy, though immune exposures that went unrecorded were likely present. The donor was CMV seronegative and was included in the group of about 350 seronegative cohort members. Each donor provided a peripheral blood sample, and peripheral blood mononuclear cells were used for TCR beta sequencing. Genomic DNA extraction from the blood cell samples was performed with the Qiagen DNeasy Blood Extraction Kit. Results and caveats for the whole study, not just this receptor: Correlated functional status among segregating V segments might be attributable to linkage disequilibrium, but an unknown experimental factor could not be ruled out. Because HLA typing was unavailable for some donors at each locus, only the typed subset was used in association tests. In a later analysis, HLA-associated TCR beta chains were found to be more clonally expanded and to have lower generation probabilities than equally common non-associated chains. The classifier was reported to diagnose cytomegalovirus status with high specificity and sensitivity in both the original cohort and the validation cohort. Some 16 rarely observed V segments, including chromosome 9 orphons, were excluded from the earlier analysis of some 590 of the donors because counts were too low. V-gene and J-gene trimming of TCR beta chains was associated with a missense DCLRE1C variant in a later genetic analysis, and the association was replicated in an independent cohort. The authors suggested that the approach could potentially be extended to other disease states and immunological phenotypes. According to a later analysis, most CMV-associated TCR beta chains appeared to be HLA-restricted, and the HLA associations seemed to be driven largely by CMV exposure. In a later analysis, the rate of TCR association differed among HLA loci, with DRB1 alleles having the most associated TCRs and HLA-C alleles having the fewest. Most TCR sequences were seen in very few donors, while some public TCRs were found in many individuals. The study gave a list of more than 150 TCR beta chains associated with cytomegalovirus. A later analysis associated 16,951 TCR beta sequences with specific HLA alleles at a false discovery rate of 0.05. For the cohort, immune exposure information was limited to CMV serostatus. Strong co-occurrence of HLA alleles, especially DR and DQ, made assigning TCR associations to individual alleles difficult. The 87-base-pair reads could not distinguish some IMGT-functional V segments, including TRBV6-2 and TRBV6-3, so those segments were excluded. This cohort had only TCR beta chains sequenced, and the lack of alpha or paired-chain data limited which features could be detected. A further reported finding was that TCR beta sequences accurately predicted the HLA-A and HLA-B alleles for most subjects in the first cohort. The presence/absence analyses assumed that sequencing depth was roughly uniform across donors, and that assumption may not be true. The sequencing pipeline was judged likely to have produced a cluster of highly shared sequence variants as a technical artifact. Compared with the 666-donor mean, donors in an Asian-associated ancestry cluster had fewer N-insertions in productive TCRs, according to a later genetic analysis. In vitro tests confirmed that a few of the cytomegalovirus-associated TCR beta chains recognize cytomegalovirus antigens. Broadly in line with IMGT annotations, most TCR beta V segments showed up in productive rearrangements about 87% or about 30% of the time in an earlier analysis of roughly 590 of the donors. A later analysis reported that several top co-occurrence clusters appeared linked to parvovirus B19, influenza, CMV and Epstein-Barr virus.

The sequencing input was PBMCs. This sequence uses TRBV2 and TRBJ1-6; no confident D gene assignment can be made. The receptor was derived from a man aged 18 to 29 in good health and CMV-seronegative. The CDR3 in this case is CASSEAAPGGYSPLHF. Read as DNA, the sequence is TGTGCCAGCAGCGAAGCCGCACCGGGAGGTTATTCACCCCTCCACTTT.